A single sample is the source of the 31 T cell receptor beta chains below, sequenced in a study of T cell repertoires in cytomegalovirus infection. No antigens are known for them. TCRdb itself ran the reads through MiXCR, one entry per CDR3 protein. Altogether some 110,000 distinct CDR3 sequences are present, roughly 9.1% being singletons, with the ten largest covering approximately 33%. The specimen was PBMCs, sequenced either directly or after in vitro stimulation (not recorded which). The receptors here all came from a human donor in good health (CMV status not recorded). Some clones in this sample may be carry-over from other donors' samples.

This clonotype has more than one count but fewer than ten. V is TRBV12-3 or TRBV12-4 and J is TRBJ2-3; 7 nucleotides agree with TRBD1. V shed 5 bases and J 2 bases; nucleotides not matched to a gene: 7. This CDR3 comprises 15 residues. The CDR3, as DNA: TGTGCCAGCAGTCCTGGGGACAGAACCACAGATACGCAGTATTTT. This codes for CASSPGDRTTDTQYF.

This clonotype was detected many times. V is TRBV24-1 and J is TRBJ2-1; no clear D gene. V was shortened by 3 bases and J by 9 bases, with 14 bases between the two germline ends. CDR3 length: 14 residues. CDR1 and CDR2 from the germline V gene are KGHDR and SFDVKD. Written as DNA, the CDR3 is TGTGCCACCAGTGATGTGGGATCCGTCTTTGAGCAGTTCTTC. It codes for CATSDVGSVFEQFF.

This clonotype was seen ten or more times. The chain joins TRBV7-6 to TRBJ2-7; 10 bases agree with TRBD2. The CDR3 has 16 amino acids. From germline, CDR1 is SGHVS and CDR2 FNYEAQ. V was pared by 0 bases and J by 5 bases, with 7 bases of the junction left unmatched. This CDR3 is CASSLAMASGRHEQYF. The CDR3 DNA follows: TGTGCCAGCAGCTTAGCGATGGCTAGCGGGAGACACGAGCAGTACTTC.

This clonotype was counted many times. The chain recombines TRBV7-2 with TRBJ2-1, with 7 bases fitting TRBD2. CDR1 and CDR2 (germline): SGHTA, FQGNSA. V lost 1 base, J lost 8 bases, and 5 bases stayed unmatched. This CDR3 region has 14 residues. CDR3 protein: CASSLGRELYEQFF. Written as DNA, the CDR3 is TGTGCCAGCAGCTTAGGGCGGGAGTTGTATGAGCAGTTCTTC.

This clonotype was seen more than once but under ten times. The rearrangement uses TRBV6-2 or TRBV6-3 and TRBJ2-5, with 8 bases that match TRBD1. J lost 10 bases, V lost 4 bases, and 17 bases had no gene match. Germline V gene lookup returns CDR1 MNHEY and CDR2 SVGEGT. This CDR3 spans 16 amino acids. Here the CDR3 DNA reads TGTGCCAGCAGTTCCATATCGATTAAGGACAGGGAGGTCCAGTACTTC. It codes for CASSSISIKDREVQYF.

The chain recombines TRBV28 with TRBJ1-1; possible D gene TRBD1, 5 bases. Deletions cut 2 bases from V and 3 bases from J, with 10 bases between. Looked up from germline, CDR1 is MDHEN and CDR2 is SYDVKM. This CDR3 has 14 amino acids. CDR3 sequence: CASSLGGVDTEAFF. Here the CDR3 DNA reads TGTGCCAGCAGTTTAGGAGGGGTGGACACTGAAGCTTTCTTT.

DNA of the CDR3: TGCAGTGCCAGATTAAGTAGGGGCAGGGCTAACTCACCCCTCCACTTT. Translated: CSARLSRGRANSPLHF. The chain joins TRBV20-1 to TRBJ1-6, with a weak D call TRBD1 (5 bases). Germline loops: CDR1 DFQATT, CDR2 SNEGSKA (reference sequence). V was pared by 6 bases and J by 10 bases, with 25 bases between. CDR3 length: 16 residues.

At least ten counts were recorded for this clonotype. The rearrangement joins TRBV20-1 to TRBJ2-5; D is ambiguous. The germline V gene encodes CDR1 DFQATT and CDR2 SNEGSKA (reference sequence). This CDR3 is 14 amino acids long. V was shortened by 3 bases and J by 7 bases, with 18 bases between the two germline ends. This chain's CDR3 is CSASEGSASRTQYF. DNA for the CDR3: TGCAGTGCTAGCGAAGGGTCAGCCAGTCGGACCCAGTACTTC.

This clonotype was counted many times. The chain carries TRBV4-1 and TRBJ2-3; D gene unclear. The CDR3 extends over 16 amino acids. Germline CDR1 is MGHRA and CDR2 is YSYEKL. V was shortened by 1 base and J by 0 bases, with 11 bases between the two germline ends. The CDR3 here is CASSQANLVSTDTQYF. CDR3 DNA sequence: TGCGCCAGCAGCCAAGCCAATCTTGTAAGCACAGATACGCAGTATTTT.

The CDR3 coding sequence is TGTGCCAGCAGCGGCGGTACAGGGGGTAACTATGGCTACACCTTC. It specifies CASSGGTGGNYGYTF. The rearrangement uses TRBV27 and TRBJ1-2; 8 bases line up with TRBD1. The ends lost 6 bases at V and 1 base at J; junction bases unmatched: 7. Germline values: CDR1 MNHEY, CDR2 SMNVEV (reference sequence). The CDR3 loop spans 15 amino acids.

This sequence joins TRBV19 and TRBJ2-7, with D unresolved. Per the germline V gene, CDR1 is LNHDA and CDR2 is SQIVND (reference sequence). This CDR3 contains 11 residues. Trimming removed 4 bases from V and 3 bases from J, with 4 bases in between. CDR3 amino acids: CASSRGYEQYF. In nucleotides, the CDR3 is TGTGCCAGTAGTAGGGGCTACGAGCAGTACTTC.

This clonotype was seen at least ten times. The gene calls are TRBV11-2 and TRBJ2-3; 9 nucleotides match TRBD2. There are 13 residues in the CDR3. The germline V gene encodes CDR1 SGHAT and CDR2 FQNNGV. J lost 13 bases, V lost 5 bases, and 10 bases had no gene match. CDR3 in amino acids: CASSHPGGRGEYF. As DNA, the CDR3 is TGTGCCAGCAGCCATCCCGGCGGGAGGGGAGAGTATTTT.

In this sample, this clonotype turned up many times. The chain has TRBV5-1 and TRBJ2-1; D is unclear. CDR3 length: 18 residues. Germline CDR1 reads SGHRS; CDR2 reads YFSETQ. V lost 1 base to trimming and J lost 0 bases, with 17 bases between them. CDR3 coding DNA: TGCGCCAGCAGCTTGCGGGCCGCTACTTCATTCTCCTACAATGAGCAGTTCTTC. Encoded protein: CASSLRAATSFSYNEQFF.

In its sample, this clonotype was seen many times. The CDR3: CASSPGSGAYNEQFF. CDR3 sequence (DNA): TGTGCCAGCAGCCCCGGGTCGGGAGCCTACAATGAGCAGTTCTTC. The chain employs TRBV7-2 and TRBJ2-1, with D perhaps matching TRBD2 (6 bases). The V gene lost 5 bases and the J gene lost 2 bases, with 13 bases spanning the gap. Germline V CDR1 and CDR2: SGHTA, FQGNSA. The CDR3 runs 15 residues. Full variable domain (outside the CDR3, taken from reference TRBV7-2 and TRBJ2-1): GAGVSQSPSNKVTEKGKDVELRCDPISGHTALYWYRQSLGQGLEFLIYFQGNSAPDKSGLPSDRFSAERTGGSVSTLTIQRTQQEDSAVYLCASSPGSGAYNEQFFGPGTRLTVL.

About this clonotype: Possible read error: a much larger clone is one base away. The J gene is TRBJ2-2, the V gene TRBV6-5; tentative D call: TRBD1 (6 bases). This CDR3 spans 15 amino acids. Trimming pared 5 bases from V and 5 bases from J, leaving 15 bases between. In germline, CDR1 is MNHEY, CDR2 SVGAGI. The CDR3 spells CASSRDRDTTGELFF. CDR3 sequence (DNA): TGTGCCAGCAGTAGAGACCGGGACACAACCGGGGAGCTGTTTTTT.

Many counts were recorded for this clonotype. The V gene is TRBV7-2, the J gene TRBJ1-5; TRBD1 is a possible D gene (6 bases). The CDR3 runs to 16 residues. Germline CDR1 and CDR2: SGHTA and FQGNSA. Trimming took 3 bases from V and 7 from J, leaving 19 bases between them. The CDR3: CASSFGATRGDQPQHF. In DNA form, the CDR3 reads TGTGCCAGCAGCTTTGGGGCCACCAGGGGCGACCAGCCCCAGCATTTT.

This clonotype was seen a few times. The CDR3 DNA follows: TGTGCCAGCAGCTTGTCGGGGGAGGGCCGGGATGAGCAGTTCTTC. This encodes CASSLSGEGRDEQFF. The chain uses TRBV5-4 and TRBJ2-1, with TRBD2 matching 7 bases. Germline V lookup: CDR1 SGHNT, CDR2 YYREEE (reference sequence). The CDR3 is made up of 15 amino acids. The V segment lost 1 base and the J segment 8 bases; nucleotides outside the gene matches: 9.

This clonotype was seen repeatedly, ten times or more. The CDR3 DNA reads as TGTGCCAGCGGGACTAGCCTAGGCACAGATACGCAGTATTTT. Its protein product is CASGTSLGTDTQYF. The V gene is TRBV11-2, the J gene TRBJ2-3; the match to TRBD2 covers 9 bases. CDR1 is SGHAT, CDR2 FQNNGV, per germline. This CDR3 comprises 14 residues. With V trimmed by 8 bases and J by 1 base, 4 bases remained unmatched.

This clonotype is a singleton in its sample. A much larger clone lies one base from this, so it may be a read error. The genes are TRBV7-2 and TRBJ2-1; perhaps TRBD2 as D (7 bases). V was clipped by 3 bases and J by 11 bases, with 17 bases between them. In germline, CDR1 is SGHTA, CDR2 FQGNSA. The CDR3 sequence is 14 residues long. The CDR3 DNA reads as TGTGCCAGCAGCTTGGCGGGGAGGGGGGGTAAGCAGTTCTTC. It yields the protein CASSLAGRGGKQFF.

This clonotype was observed many times. This sequence joins TRBV7-9 and TRBJ2-1, with D perhaps TRBD2 (6 bases). CDR3 length equals 14 residues. The V gene's germline CDR1 is SEHNR and CDR2 FQNEAQ (reference sequence). V lost 4 bases and J 2 bases, leaving 9 bases between the germline ends. The CDR3 loop reads CASSSSSAYNEQFF. The CDR3 DNA reads TGTGCCAGCAGCTCCTCTAGCGCCTACAATGAGCAGTTCTTC.

This clonotype came up a few times. The chain recombines TRBV7-2 with TRBJ2-3, with TRBD1 matching over 7 bases. Germline CDR1 is SGHTA and CDR2 is FQGNSA. This CDR3 has 14 amino acids. V lost 1 base to trimming and J lost 5 bases; unmatched junction nucleotides: 3. As DNA, the CDR3 is TGTGCCAGCAGCTTAGTGACAGGGAAAGATACGCAGTATTTT. Protein: CASSLVTGKDTQYF.

This clonotype occurred many times. V gene TRBV27 combines with J gene TRBJ2-7; D is possibly TRBD1 (5 bases). V was shortened by 2 bases and J by 3 bases, with 14 bases between the two germline ends. This CDR3 is 15 amino acids long. CDR1 MNHEY and CDR2 SMNVEV come from the germline V gene (reference sequence). The CDR3 sequence: CASSLVHRSNYEQYF. The CDR3 coding sequence is TGTGCCAGCAGTTTAGTTCACAGGAGTAACTACGAGCAGTACTTC.

This clonotype was picked up many times. The rearrangement joins TRBV12-3 or TRBV12-4 to TRBJ1-1; no definite D call. Trimming pared 3 bases from V and 3 bases from J, leaving 11 bases between. The CDR3 is 14 amino acids. The CDR3 spells CASSFGDGDTEAFF. As DNA, the CDR3 is TGTGCCAGCAGTTTCGGGGATGGGGACACTGAAGCTTTCTTT.

Sample share makes this clonotype medium-sized. This chain joins TRBV10-3 and TRBJ2-1; 8 bases agree with TRBD2. Germline V gives CDR1 ENHRY, CDR2 SYGVKD. V was clipped by 6 bases and J by 0 bases; unmatched bases: 1. The CDR3 spans 14 residues. The DNA for the CDR3 is TGTGCCATCAGCGGGGGGGTCTCCTACAATGAGCAGTTCTTC. It specifies CAISGGVSYNEQFF.

At least ten counts were recorded for this clonotype. This chain uses TRBV7-2 with TRBJ1-3; no reliable D call. The CDR3 loop spans 16 amino acids. Germline lookup yields CDR1 SGHTA and CDR2 FQGNSA. Trimming took off 1 base at V and 1 base at J, with 11 bases between the two ends. The CDR3 loop is CASSLVSGGSGNTIYF. The CDR3 nucleotides are TGTGCCAGCAGCTTAGTTTCCGGAGGGTCTGGAAACACCATATATTTT.

This clonotype was detected many times. V gene TRBV6-5 combines with J gene TRBJ2-7; 11 nucleotides agree with TRBD2. Trimming at V came to 5 bases and at J to 3 bases, leaving 9 bases not matched to a gene. This CDR3 region has 16 residues. CDR1 is MNHEY and CDR2 is SVGAGI in the germline V gene. The CDR3 region is CASSPYLAGGIYEQYV. The CDR3 DNA sequence: TGTGCCAGCAGTCCTTATCTAGCGGGAGGCATCTACGAGCAGTACGTC.

This clonotype was recorded at least ten times. The chain is built from TRBV7-2 and TRBJ2-3, with D perhaps TRBD1 (6 bases). The germline CDR1 and CDR2 sequences are SGHTA and FQGNSA. The CDR3 has 15 residues. With 2 bases removed from V and 0 bases from J, the gap between germline ends came to 9 bases. DNA for the CDR3: TGTGCCAGCAGCTTAACCGGACAGAGCACAGATACGCAGTATTTT. Encoded protein: CASSLTGQSTDTQYF.

The CDR3: CATSSGGTQYF. CDR3 DNA sequence: TGTGCCACCAGCTCTGGGGGGACCCAGTACTTC. This rearrangement joins TRBV15 to TRBJ2-5; D possibly uses TRBD1 or TRBD2 (5 bases each). This CDR3 has 11 amino acids. The ends were cut back, 5 bases at V and 7 bases at J, with 8 bases in the middle. CDR1 and CDR2 from the germline V gene are LNHNV and YYDKDF (reference sequence).

This clonotype showed up many times. The chain combines TRBV28 with TRBJ2-3, with a tentative D call TRBD2 (5 bases). Germline CDR1 MDHEN, CDR2 SYDVKM. The CDR3 spans 14 residues. V lost 8 bases to trimming and J lost 1 base, with 13 bases between them. CDR3: CASGPRRGTDTQYF. The CDR3 DNA sequence: TGTGCCAGCGGACCGAGGCGGGGCACAGATACGCAGTATTTT.

This clonotype occurred many times. The chain joins TRBV4-3 to TRBJ2-1; 9 bases are shared with TRBD2. Germline-derived CDR1 and CDR2 are LGHNA and YSLEER. With 0 bases clipped from V and 3 bases from J, the junction kept 18 bases outside the gene matches. The CDR3 is 21 amino acids. Written as DNA, the CDR3 is TGCGCCAGCAGCCAAGATCAATTAGTGGCGGGAGGGGAACGCTACTACAATGAGCAGTTCTTC. Translated, it gives CASSQDQLVAGGERYYNEQFF.

This sequence joins TRBV5-4 and TRBJ1-6, with 8 nucleotides matching TRBD1. CDR1 and CDR2 (germline): SGHNT, YYREEE (reference sequence). The trim removed 4 bases at V and 7 bases at J, leaving 7 bases unmatched. The CDR3 extends over 15 amino acids. As DNA, the CDR3 is TGTGCCAGCAGCGCCGGACAGGGTTGGAATTCACCCCTCCACTTT. This translates into CASSAGQGWNSPLHF.